This record concerns one T cell receptor beta chain sequence. As handled by the study authors: Scientists estimated how many nucleated cells there were by amplifying reference gene primers. Data came from immunoSEQ multiplex PCR; TCRdb stores just in-frame clones and leaves some out. V, J and clone size are taken as reported in that table, and D and trimming were inferred from the DNA itself. The data show roughly 200,000 clones, approximately 82% seen once. The V segment lost 8 bases and the J segment 2 bases; nucleotides outside the gene matches: 14. The CDR3 covers 15 residues. Germline lookup yields CDR1 GTSNPN and CDR2 SVGIG (reference sequence). This specimen comes from a study of blood T cell repertoires in COVID-19. Across the study: Acute-phase and convalescent COVID-19 samples originated in the United States, Italy and Spain. Sample material is recorded as cDNA or gDNA derived from T cells, B-cell-depleted T cells, or PBMCs.

The chain recombines TRBV30 with TRBJ1-1, with 7 bases fitting TRBD1. The specimen was peripheral blood. The receptor comes from a man in his forties with active or convalescent COVID-19. The CDR3 sequence is CAAAAANRGNTEAFF. CDR3 DNA sequence: TGTGCCGCTGCAGCGGCCAACAGGGGAAACACTGAAGCTTTCTTT.